One and the same sample provided the 30 T cell receptor beta chains below, sequenced in a study of T cells after yellow fever vaccination. TCRdb analysed the 5' RACE reads with MiXCR anew, one entry per CDR3 protein. The sample shows 620,000 or so distinct CDR3 sequences, about 12% of them seen only once. This specimen consisted of PBMCs, obtained on the day of the yellow fever booster vaccination. These TCRs come from a man aged 25-40 years who received the YFV17D yellow fever vaccine.

The rearrangement uses TRBV6-1 and TRBJ2-7; 9 positions agree with TRBD2. Unmatched junction bases numbered 12, after V lost 4 bases and J lost 2 bases. This CDR3 comprises 17 residues. Germline V gene sequence: CDR1 MNHNS, CDR2 SASEGT. The CDR3 DNA follows: TGTGCCAGCAGTGCGACAAGACTAGCGGCGAACACCTACGAGCAGTACTTC. It encodes CASSATRLAANTYEQYF.

The table lists this clonotype with a few counts. This rearrangement joins TRBV15 to TRBJ1-4, with a possible D match to TRBD1 (6 bases). This CDR3 has 14 residues. Trimming cost V 3 bases and J 3 bases, with 8 bases left between them. The germline gives CDR1 LNHNV, CDR2 YYDKDF (reference sequence). CDR3 protein: CATSSRTANEKLFF. CDR3 DNA sequence: TGTGCCACCAGCAGCCGGACAGCTAATGAAAAACTGTTTTTT.

The CDR3 reads CASSLVDSDYEQYF. The DNA of the CDR3 is TGTGCCAGCAGCCTCGTTGACAGCGACTACGAGCAGTACTTC. This rearrangement joins TRBV5-6 to TRBJ2-7, with D possibly matching TRBD1 (5 bases). The germline V gene has CDR1 SGHDT and CDR2 YYEEEE. The CDR3 spans 14 residues. V was trimmed by 4 bases and J by 3 bases, leaving 14 bases between them.

This clonotype was counted a few times. The chain links TRBV10-3 to TRBJ2-7, with TRBD2 as a possible D gene (6 bases). Trimming took 0 bases from V and 4 from J, leaving 19 bases between them. This CDR3 contains 17 residues. Looked up from germline, CDR1 is ENHRY and CDR2 is SYGVKD. As DNA, the CDR3 is TGTGCCATCAGTGAGTCAAGGCGGGGCCAAGGGGCATACGAGCAGTACTTC. Amino acid sequence: CAISESRRGQGAYEQYF.

This clonotype was seen once. The J gene is TRBJ2-1, the V gene TRBV5-4; the D is unclear. This CDR3 region has 14 residues. V was trimmed by 2 bases and J by 3 bases, leaving 9 bases between them. The V gene's germline CDR1 is SGHNT and CDR2 YYREEE (reference sequence). The CDR3, as DNA: TGTGCCAGCAGCTTTCCGGGCGGCTACAATGAGCAGTTCTTC. Its translation: CASSFPGGYNEQFF.

This clonotype was recorded a few times. V usage is TRBV4-3 and J usage is TRBJ2-2, with TRBD2 matching over 16 bases. The CDR3 totals 19 residues. V gave up 4 bases and J gave up 4 bases; unmatched junction bases: 9. Germline CDR1 and CDR2: LGHNA and YSLEER. CDR3 in amino acids: CASSRAGTSGRAITGELFF. For the CDR3, the DNA is TGCGCCAGCAGCCGCGCCGGGACTAGCGGGAGGGCCATCACCGGGGAGCTGTTTTTT.

This chain connects TRBV29-1 to TRBJ1-1, with TRBD1 identical over 10 bases. This CDR3 has 13 amino acids. Germline V gene lookup returns CDR1 SQVTM and CDR2 ANQGSEA. The V segment lost 3 bases and the J segment 4 bases; nucleotides outside the gene matches: 2. The CDR3 DNA reads TGCAGCGTTGAGACAGGGGGCCTCACTGAAGCTTTCTTT. Translated: CSVETGGLTEAFF.

This rearrangement joins TRBV4-3 to TRBJ2-7; 7 nucleotides agree with TRBD1. Germline V gives CDR1 LGHNA, CDR2 YSLEER. CDR3 length equals 14 residues. V was clipped by 0 bases and J by 7 bases; unmatched bases: 6. The DNA for the CDR3 is TGCGCCAGCAGCCAAGATAAGGGGGCAGGTGAGCAGTACTTC. Translated, it gives CASSQDKGAGEQYF.

The chain uses TRBV19 and TRBJ2-3, with 8 bases fitting TRBD2. Germline CDR1 LNHDA, CDR2 SQIVND (reference sequence). Trimming removed 5 bases from V and 0 bases from J; junction bases left unmatched: 7. The CDR3 consists of 16 residues. The CDR3 is CASSDSASGSTDTQYF. CDR3 sequence (DNA): TGTGCCAGTAGTGATTCTGCTAGCGGGAGCACAGATACGCAGTATTTT.

This clonotype showed up many times. The chain carries TRBV7-2 and TRBJ2-5; D unresolved. The CDR3 loop spans 14 amino acids. Germline values: CDR1 SGHTA, CDR2 FQGNSA. V was cut by 2 bases and J by 5 bases, with 12 bases left in between. CDR3 sequence: CASSLTGPRETQYF. CDR3 bases: TGTGCCAGCAGCTTAACGGGCCCTCGCGAGACCCAGTACTTC.

There are a few counts of this clonotype. The chain links TRBV30 to TRBJ2-7; D may be TRBD1 (6 bases). Per germline, CDR1 GTSNPN and CDR2 SVGIG (reference sequence). CDR3 length: 13 residues. Trimming pared 5 bases from V and 6 bases from J, leaving 17 bases between. The DNA for the CDR3 is TGTGCCTGGGGGCGCCAGGGGAAAAGCGAGCAGTACTTC. Its translation: CAWGRQGKSEQYF.

The chain uses TRBV14 and TRBJ2-7; no reliable D call. With 0 bases removed from V and 7 bases from J, the gap between germline ends came to 13 bases. Germline CDR1 is SGHDN and CDR2 is FVKESK. CDR3 length: 14 amino acids. The CDR3 DNA reads TGTGCCAGCAGCCAAGATTCCGGTAGGCGAGAGCAGTACTTC. It yields the protein CASSQDSGRREQYF.

This clonotype was counted only a few times. The chain employs TRBV20-1 and TRBJ2-3; D perhaps matches TRBD1 (6 bases). The CDR3 runs 15 residues. Deletions cut 3 bases from V and 4 bases from J, with 17 bases between. Germline V lookup: CDR1 DFQATT, CDR2 SNEGSKA (reference sequence). CDR3 sequence: CSARPAQGTPDTQYF. In DNA form, the CDR3 reads TGCAGTGCTAGGCCCGCACAGGGTACCCCAGATACGCAGTATTTT.

A note on this clonotype: A much larger clone lies one base from this, so it may be a read error. The V and J genes are TRBV6-5 and TRBJ2-4; a weak D match, TRBD2 (6 bases). There are 12 residues in the CDR3. Germline V lookup: CDR1 MNHEY, CDR2 SVGAGI. The CDR3 is CGSGQAKNIQYF. The CDR3 region has the DNA TGTGGCAGCGGGCAGGCCAAAAACATTCAGTACTTC.

J is TRBJ2-7 and V is TRBV27, with 15 bases identical to TRBD2. The V gene's germline CDR1 is MNHEY and CDR2 SMNVEV (reference sequence). The CDR3 loop spans 16 amino acids. V gave up 7 bases and J gave up 4 bases; unmatched junction bases: 8. The CDR3: CASTSGLAGGPYEQYF. In DNA form, the CDR3 reads TGTGCCAGCACCTCAGGACTAGCGGGAGGGCCGTACGAGCAGTACTTC.

This clonotype has just a few counts. The genes are TRBV11-2 and TRBJ2-1, with a possible D match to TRBD1 (5 bases). The CDR3 is made up of 17 amino acids. Germline-derived CDR1 and CDR2 are SGHAT and FQNNGV. The germline V and J ends were trimmed by 1 base and 4 bases, with 17 bases remaining between them. As DNA, the CDR3 is TGTGCCAGCAGCTTAGTAGGCCAGGGCCAGACTTACAATGAGCAGTTCTTC. Translated, it gives CASSLVGQGQTYNEQFF.

The chain carries TRBV10-3 and TRBJ1-1; no firm D call. The germline CDR1 and CDR2 sequences are ENHRY and SYGVKD. There are 12 residues in the CDR3. Trimming stripped 4 bases from V and 4 bases from J, with 7 bases between. CDR3 in DNA: TGTGCCATCAGTGGTCTAGGCACTGAAGCTTTCTTT. This encodes CAISGLGTEAFF.

The chain couples TRBV11-2 to TRBJ1-1, with 12 bases fitting TRBD1. J was trimmed by 0 bases and V by 5 bases; bases with no gene match: 4. CDR1 and CDR2 (germline): SGHAT, FQNNGV. This CDR3 contains 16 residues. The CDR3: CASSDRDRGLNTEAFF. CDR3 in DNA: TGTGCCAGCAGCGACCGGGACAGGGGGCTGAACACTGAAGCTTTCTTT.

In this sample, this clonotype turned up a few times. V and J are TRBV18 and TRBJ1-5; D remains unclear. V was clipped by 4 bases and J by 4 bases, with 11 bases between them. This CDR3 has 14 residues. CDR1 is KGHSH and CDR2 is LQKENI in the germline V gene. The CDR3 DNA is TGTGCCAGCTCACAAACAAATGGGAATCAGCCCCAGCATTTT. Its protein product is CASSQTNGNQPQHF.

This chain connects TRBV9 to TRBJ2-2; weak D call: TRBD1 (6 bases). V gave up 2 bases and J gave up 7 bases, with 15 bases separating them. This CDR3 has 15 amino acids. Germline-derived CDR1 and CDR2 are SGDLS and YYNGEE. CDR3 bases: TGTGCCAGCAGCGTTCAGGGGTTAGACAGCGGGGAGCTGTTTTTT. Encoded protein: CASSVQGLDSGELFF.

This clonotype was observed a few times. The chain employs TRBV20-1 and TRBJ2-2; a weak D match, TRBD2 (6 bases). The V end lost 5 bases, the J end lost 7 bases, and 14 bases lay between the germline ends. This CDR3 is built from 13 residues. Germline assignment: CDR1 DFQATT and CDR2 SNEGSKA (reference sequence). The CDR3 region has the DNA TGCAGTGCTCCCATCGGGAGCGGCGGGGAGCTGTTTTTT. This translates into CSAPIGSGGELFF.

The CDR3 loop is CASSYSGTPSYNEQFF. The DNA of the CDR3 is TGTGCCAGCAGTTACTCCGGGACACCATCCTACAATGAGCAGTTCTTC. The rearrangement joins TRBV6-5 to TRBJ2-1, with D possibly being TRBD1 (6 bases). Trimming removed 0 bases at V and 1 base at J, with 10 bases between. Germline V gives CDR1 MNHEY, CDR2 SVGAGI. This CDR3 is built from 16 residues.

This clonotype was seen a handful of times. The V gene is TRBV5-1, the J gene TRBJ2-7; D ambiguous. Trimming pared 1 base from V and 3 bases from J, leaving 8 bases between. In germline, CDR1 is SGHRS, CDR2 YFSETQ. CDR3 length: 13 amino acids. The CDR3 region has the DNA TGCGCCAGCAGCTTGTCGGTGCACTACGAGCAGTACTTC. This translates into CASSLSVHYEQYF. The variable domain in full, completed from reference TRBV5-1 and TRBJ2-7, reads KAGVTQTPRYLIKTRGQQVTLSCSPISGHRSVSWYQQTPGQGLQFLFEYFSETQRNKGNFPGRFSGRQFSNSRSEMNVSTLELGDSALYLCASSLSVHYEQYFGPGTRLTVT.

The chain uses TRBV6-2 or TRBV6-3 and TRBJ1-5; TRBD1 matches at 7 bases. V gave up 8 bases and J gave up 1 base; unmatched junction bases: 8. CDR1 MNHEY and CDR2 SVGEGT come from the germline V gene. This CDR3 spans 15 amino acids. Written as DNA, the CDR3 is TGTGCCAGCCAAGGCAGGGGGTTCAGCAATCAGCCCCAGCATTTT. It encodes CASQGRGFSNQPQHF.

This chain uses TRBV6-1 with TRBJ2-4; 7 positions match TRBD2. V was pared by 6 bases and J by 6 bases, with 14 bases of the junction left unmatched. Germline CDR1 and CDR2: MNHNS and SASEGT. The CDR3 loop spans 16 amino acids. The DNA for the CDR3 is TGTGCCAGCAGCACACTATCCCGGGGCGGGAGAAACATTCAGTACTTC. Protein: CASSTLSRGGRNIQYF.

This clonotype was detected once. The chain uses TRBV7-9 and TRBJ1-3; D remains unclear. Germline CDR1 SEHNR, CDR2 FQNEAQ (reference sequence). CDR3 length: 13 residues. V dropped 3 bases and J dropped 9 bases, with 12 bases sitting between them. The DNA of the CDR3 is TGTGCCAGCAGCTTGTCTCAATCTGGCACCATATATTTT. Translating it yields CASSLSQSGTIYF.

The rearrangement joins TRBV19 to TRBJ1-6; D unresolved. Per the germline V gene, CDR1 is LNHDA and CDR2 is SQIVND (reference sequence). The CDR3 consists of 14 residues. V was shortened by 2 bases and J by 14 bases, with 16 bases between the two germline ends. The DNA of the CDR3 is TGTGCCAGTAGTATAAGGGCGCCCCCGGAGGCCCTCCACTTT. Its translation is CASSIRAPPEALHF.

This clonotype has a handful of counts. The gene calls are TRBV7-2 and TRBJ2-3, with D perhaps TRBD1 (6 bases). Germline V gene lookup returns CDR1 SGHTA and CDR2 FQGNSA. The CDR3 loop spans 16 amino acids. Deletions cut 5 bases from V and 3 bases from J, with 18 bases between. CDR3 amino acids: CASSLIRDTGTDTQYF. CDR3 in DNA: TGTGCCAGCAGCCTCATACGGGATACAGGGACAGATACGCAGTATTTT.

This chain uses TRBV14 with TRBJ2-7; no reliable D call. The V gene lost 0 bases and the J gene lost 1 base, with 7 bases spanning the gap. The CDR3 contains 14 residues. In germline, CDR1 is SGHDN, CDR2 FVKESK. This CDR3 reads CASSQDKGSYEQYF. The CDR3 DNA sequence: TGTGCCAGCAGCCAAGACAAGGGATCCTACGAGCAGTACTTC.

This chain uses TRBV20-1 with TRBJ1-5; D may be TRBD1 (5 bases). The CDR3 loop spans 15 amino acids. V was trimmed by 3 bases and J by 7 bases, leaving 19 bases between them. CDR1 is DFQATT and CDR2 is SNEGSKA in the germline V gene (reference sequence). CDR3 DNA: TGCAGTGCTAGTGAAACGGGGGGGGGGATGCAGCCCCAGCATTTT. It translates to CSASETGGGMQPQHF.